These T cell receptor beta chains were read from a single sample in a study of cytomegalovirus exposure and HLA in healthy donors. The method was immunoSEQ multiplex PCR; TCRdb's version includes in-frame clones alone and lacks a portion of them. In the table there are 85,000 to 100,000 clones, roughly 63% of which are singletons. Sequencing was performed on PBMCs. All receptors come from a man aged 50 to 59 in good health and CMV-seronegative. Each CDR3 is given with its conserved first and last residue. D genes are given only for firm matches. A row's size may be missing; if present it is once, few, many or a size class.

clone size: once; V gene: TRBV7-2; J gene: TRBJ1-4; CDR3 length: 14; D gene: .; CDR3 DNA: TGTGCCAGCAGCAGGGGTGCAAATAATGAAAAACTGTTTTTT; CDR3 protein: CASSRGANNEKLFF
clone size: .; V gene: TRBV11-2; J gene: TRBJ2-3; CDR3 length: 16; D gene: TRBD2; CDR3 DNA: TGTGCCAGCAGCTTTCAAAGAGCGGGGGTGGGAGATACGCAGTATTTT; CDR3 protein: CASSFQRAGVGDTQYF
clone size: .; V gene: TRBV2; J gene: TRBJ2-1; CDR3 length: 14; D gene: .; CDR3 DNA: TGTGCCAGCAGATCCCGGGCGGGAAGCAATGAGCAGTTCTTC; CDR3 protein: CASRSRAGSNEQFF
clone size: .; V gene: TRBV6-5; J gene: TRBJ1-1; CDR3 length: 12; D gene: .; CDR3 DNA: TGTGCCAGCAGTTACTGGGCCGATGAAGCTTTCTTT; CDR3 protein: CASSYWADEAFF
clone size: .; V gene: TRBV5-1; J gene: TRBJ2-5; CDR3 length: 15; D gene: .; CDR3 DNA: TGCGCCAGCAGCTTGGACCCGGACAGCGGGGCGACCCAGTACTTC; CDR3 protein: CASSLDPDSGATQYF
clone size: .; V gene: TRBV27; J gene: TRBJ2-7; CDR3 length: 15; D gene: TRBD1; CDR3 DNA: TGTGCCAGCACCAAGACAGGGTCCAACTCCTACGAGCAGTACTTC; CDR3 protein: CASTKTGSNSYEQYF
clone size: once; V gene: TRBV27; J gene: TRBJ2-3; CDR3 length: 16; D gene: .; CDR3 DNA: TGTGCCAGCAGTTCAATCGGGGGTATGGACACAGATACGCAGTATTTT; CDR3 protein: CASSSIGGMDTDTQYF
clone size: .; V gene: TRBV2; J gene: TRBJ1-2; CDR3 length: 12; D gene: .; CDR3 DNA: TGTGCCAGCAGTGGGGGAGGCTATGGCTACACCTTC; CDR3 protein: CASSGGGYGYTF
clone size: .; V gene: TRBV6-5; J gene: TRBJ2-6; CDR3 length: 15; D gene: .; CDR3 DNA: TGTGCCAGCACCCTTAGGGGGACTGGGGCCAACGTCCTGACTTTC; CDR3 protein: CASTLRGTGANVLTF
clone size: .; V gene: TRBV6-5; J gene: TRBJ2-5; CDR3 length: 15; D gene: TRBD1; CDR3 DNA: TGTGCCAGCAGACCCGGGACAGCCTCCCAAGAGACCCAGTACTTC; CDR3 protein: CASRPGTASQETQYF
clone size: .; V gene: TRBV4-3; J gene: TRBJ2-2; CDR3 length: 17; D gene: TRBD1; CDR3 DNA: TGCGCCAGCAGCCAAGATACAAACAGGGGTAACACCGGGGAGCTGTTTTTT; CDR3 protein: CASSQDTNRGNTGELFF
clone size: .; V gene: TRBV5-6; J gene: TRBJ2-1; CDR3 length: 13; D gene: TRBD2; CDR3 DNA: TGTGCCAGCAGCTTGGGGACTAGCCTCGAGCAGTTCTTC; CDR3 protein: CASSLGTSLEQFF
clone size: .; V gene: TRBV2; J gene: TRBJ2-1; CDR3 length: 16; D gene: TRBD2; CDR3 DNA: TGTGCCAGCAGTGATCCCCCTAGCGGGACCTACAATGAGCAGTTCTTC; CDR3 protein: CASSDPPSGTYNEQFF
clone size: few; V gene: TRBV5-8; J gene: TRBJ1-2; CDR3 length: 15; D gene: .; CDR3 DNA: TGTGCCAGCAGCATCACCCAAATACTTGCCCGGGGCTACACCTTC; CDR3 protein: CASSITQILARGYTF
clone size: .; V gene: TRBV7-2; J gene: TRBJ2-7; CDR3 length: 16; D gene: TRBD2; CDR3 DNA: TGTGCCAGCAGCTTACAGGCGACTAGCGGGCCCTACGAGCAGTACTTC; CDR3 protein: CASSLQATSGPYEQYF
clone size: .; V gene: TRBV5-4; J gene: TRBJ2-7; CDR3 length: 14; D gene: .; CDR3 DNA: TGTGCCAGCAGCTTGGACAGGGTTTCCTACGAGCAGTACTTC; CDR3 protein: CASSLDRVSYEQYF
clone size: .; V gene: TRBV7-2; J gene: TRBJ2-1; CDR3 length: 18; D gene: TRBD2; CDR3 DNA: TGTGCCAGCAGCATCAAAGGTTTCGGACTAGCGGAGTACAATGAGCAGTTCTTC; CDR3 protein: CASSIKGFGLAEYNEQFF
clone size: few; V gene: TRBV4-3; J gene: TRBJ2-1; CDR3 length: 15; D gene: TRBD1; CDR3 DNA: TGCGCCAGCAGCCAAGACCCTCCAGGGGGCCGTGAGCAGTTCTTC; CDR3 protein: CASSQDPPGGREQFF
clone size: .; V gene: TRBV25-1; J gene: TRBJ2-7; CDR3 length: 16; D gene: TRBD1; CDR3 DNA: TGTGCCAGCAGTGAATATGCGAGGACAGGGTCCTACGAGCAGTACTTC; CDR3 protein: CASSEYARTGSYEQYF
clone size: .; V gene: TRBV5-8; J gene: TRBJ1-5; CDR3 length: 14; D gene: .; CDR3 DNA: TGTGCCAGCAGCTTAGGGGCAAGGGAACAGCCCCAGCATTTT; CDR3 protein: CASSLGAREQPQHF
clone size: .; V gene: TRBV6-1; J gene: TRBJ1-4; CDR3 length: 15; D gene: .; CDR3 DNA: TGTGCCAGCAGAGAAGAAGAACAGGGCGGTGAAAAACTGTTTTTT; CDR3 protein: CASREEEQGGEKLFF
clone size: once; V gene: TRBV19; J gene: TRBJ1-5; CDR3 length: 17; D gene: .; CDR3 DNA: TGTGCCAGTAGTATAGTCGGAGGAATGGGGGCCTATCAGCCCCAGCATTTT; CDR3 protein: CASSIVGGMGAYQPQHF
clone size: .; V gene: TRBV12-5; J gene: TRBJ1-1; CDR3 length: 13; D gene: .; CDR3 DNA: TGTGCTAGTGGTTTGGCCCCGGGTCTTGCAGCTTTCTTT; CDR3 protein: CASGLAPGLAAFF
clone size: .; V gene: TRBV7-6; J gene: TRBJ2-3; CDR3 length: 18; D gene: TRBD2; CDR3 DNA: TGTGCCAGCAGCTTAGACCCCCCGCTAGCGGGCAGCACAGATACGCAGTATTTT; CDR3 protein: CASSLDPPLAGSTDTQYF
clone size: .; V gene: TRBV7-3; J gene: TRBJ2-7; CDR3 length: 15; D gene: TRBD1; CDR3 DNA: TGTGCCAGCAGCCGAGGGGACAGTGACACCTACGAGCAGTACTTC; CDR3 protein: CASSRGDSDTYEQYF
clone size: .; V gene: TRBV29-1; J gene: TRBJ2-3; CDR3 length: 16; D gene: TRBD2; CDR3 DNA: TGCAGCGTTCCGACTAGCGGGAGGGCCCTGGGAGATACGCAGTATTTT; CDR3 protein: CSVPTSGRALGDTQYF
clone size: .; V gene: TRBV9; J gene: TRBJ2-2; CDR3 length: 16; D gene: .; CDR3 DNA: TGTGCCAGCAGCCCCTCCCTAAGCCCGTACACCGGGGAGCTGTTTTTT; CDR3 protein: CASSPSLSPYTGELFF
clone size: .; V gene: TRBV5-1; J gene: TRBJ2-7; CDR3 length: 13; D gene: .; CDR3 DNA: TGCGCCAGCAGCTTCACAGGGTCCCACGAGCAGTACTTC; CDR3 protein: CASSFTGSHEQYF
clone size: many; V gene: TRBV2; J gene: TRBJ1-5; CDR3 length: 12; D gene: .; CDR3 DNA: TGTGCCAGCAGGGCAGGGGCTCAGCCCCAGCATTTT; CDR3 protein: CASRAGAQPQHF
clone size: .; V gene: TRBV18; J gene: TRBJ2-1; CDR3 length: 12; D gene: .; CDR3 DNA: TGTGCCAGCTCAACAACTAGAGACGAGCAGTTCTTC; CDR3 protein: CASSTTRDEQFF
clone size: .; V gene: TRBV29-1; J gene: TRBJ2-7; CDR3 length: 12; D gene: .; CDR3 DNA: TGCAGCGTTGGCACAGGGCCCTACGAGCAGTACTTC; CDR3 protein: CSVGTGPYEQYF
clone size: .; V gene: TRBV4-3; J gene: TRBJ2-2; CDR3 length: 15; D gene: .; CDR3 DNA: TGCGCCAGCAGCCCGATAACAGGTTTTACCGGGGAGCTGTTTTTT; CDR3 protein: CASSPITGFTGELFF
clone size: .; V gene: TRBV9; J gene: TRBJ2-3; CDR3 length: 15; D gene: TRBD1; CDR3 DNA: TGTGCCAGCAACGACAGGGCCCGGGGCACAGATACGCAGTATTTT; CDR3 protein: CASNDRARGTDTQYF
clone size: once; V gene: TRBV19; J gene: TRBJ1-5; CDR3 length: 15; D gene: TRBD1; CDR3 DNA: TGTGCCAGTAGGATGGGACAGATAAGCAATCAGCCCCAGCATTTT; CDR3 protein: CASRMGQISNQPQHF
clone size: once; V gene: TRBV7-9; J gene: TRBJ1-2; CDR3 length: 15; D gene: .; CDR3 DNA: TGTGCCAGCAGCTTATCGGGGGTCACGAGGGGTGGCTACACCTTC; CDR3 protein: CASSLSGVTRGGYTF
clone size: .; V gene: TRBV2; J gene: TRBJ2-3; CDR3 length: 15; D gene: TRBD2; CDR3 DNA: TGTGCCAGCACCCTGAGTAGCGGGACCGGAGATACGCAGTATTTT; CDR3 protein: CASTLSSGTGDTQYF
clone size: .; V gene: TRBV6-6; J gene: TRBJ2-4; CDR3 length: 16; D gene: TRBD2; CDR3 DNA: TGTGCCAGCAACCCCCGCGGGGCTAGCGGTATCAACATTCAGTACTTC; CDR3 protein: CASNPRGASGINIQYF
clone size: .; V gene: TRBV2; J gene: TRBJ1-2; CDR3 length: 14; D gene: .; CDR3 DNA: TGTGCCAGCACCGACAGCTCCCTTAACTATGGCTACACCTTC; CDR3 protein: CASTDSSLNYGYTF
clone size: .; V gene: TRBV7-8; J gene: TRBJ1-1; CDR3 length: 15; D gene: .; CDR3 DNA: TGTGCCAGCAACCCAGGGTTCTCCAGACACTTCGAAGCTTTCTTT; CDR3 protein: CASNPGFSRHFEAFF
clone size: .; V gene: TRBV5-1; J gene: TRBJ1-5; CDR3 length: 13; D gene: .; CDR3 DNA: TGCGCCAGCAGCTTGGCAGGGGATCAGCCCCAGCATTTT; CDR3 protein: CASSLAGDQPQHF
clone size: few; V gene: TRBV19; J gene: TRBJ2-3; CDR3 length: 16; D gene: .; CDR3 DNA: TGTGCCAGTAGTATAGACCGCACAGGGAACACAGATACGCAGTATTTT; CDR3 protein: CASSIDRTGNTDTQYF
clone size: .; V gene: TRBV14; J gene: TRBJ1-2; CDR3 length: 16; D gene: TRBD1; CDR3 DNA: TGTGCCAGCAGCCACCCCGGGACAGGATTGAACTATGGCTACACCTTC; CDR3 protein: CASSHPGTGLNYGYTF
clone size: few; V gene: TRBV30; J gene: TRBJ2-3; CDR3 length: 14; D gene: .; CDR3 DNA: TGTGCCTGGAGTCGTGGGGGGAGAGCAGATACGCAGTATTTT; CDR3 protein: CAWSRGGRADTQYF
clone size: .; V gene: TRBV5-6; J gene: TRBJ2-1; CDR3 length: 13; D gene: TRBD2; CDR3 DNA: TGTGCCAGCAGCTTGGATCGGGAGGGGGAGCAGTTCTTC; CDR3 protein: CASSLDREGEQFF
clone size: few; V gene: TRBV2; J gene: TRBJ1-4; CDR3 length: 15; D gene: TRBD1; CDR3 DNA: TGTGCCAGCAGTAATCCGGGACAGGGAACTGAAAAACTGTTTTTT; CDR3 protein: CASSNPGQGTEKLFF